This is a list of T cell receptor beta chains from one sample in a study of TIL therapy for anti-PD-1-resistant metastatic lung cancer. Profiling relied on immunoSEQ multiplex PCR, and the TCRdb table lists in-frame clones only, not all of them. Among about 21,000 clones listed, around 71% were seen once. This sample comprised blood, obtained at baseline. The receptors stem from a person between 30 and 80 years old with non-small cell lung cancer. Each CDR3 is given with its conserved first and last residue. A D gene is named only where the DNA matches it firmly. Not every row has a clone size; where given, it reads once, few, many or a size class.

d_call,clone_size,j_call,v_call,cdr3_aa,cdr3_nt
-,-,TRBJ2-3,TRBV5-4,CASSSPSRADTQYF,TGTGCCAGCAGCTCCCCCTCGAGGGCAGATACGCAGTATTTT
-,few,TRBJ1-1,TRBV2,CASSWTVNTEAFF,TGTGCCAGCAGTTGGACGGTGAACACTGAAGCTTTCTTT
TRBD1,few,TRBJ2-3,TRBV6-5,CASSYSAGGPDTQYF,TGTGCCAGCAGTTACTCGGCAGGGGGTCCAGATACGCAGTATTTT
-,-,TRBJ2-3,TRBV7-2,CASSFSGGDTQYF,TGTGCCAGCAGCTTTTCCGGGGGAGATACGCAGTATTTT
TRBD1,few,TRBJ1-4,TRBV19,CASSTRDSEKLFF,TGTGCCAGTAGTACCCGGGACAGTGAAAAACTGTTTTTT
-,-,TRBJ1-5,TRBV7-8,CASSANSNQPQHF,TGTGCCAGCAGCGCCAATAGCAATCAGCCCCAGCATTTT
TRBD1,-,TRBJ1-1,TRBV7-2,CASSWDRGSSEAFF,TGTGCCAGCAGCTGGGACAGGGGGTCGTCTGAAGCTTTCTTT
-,-,TRBJ1-3,TRBV3-1/TRBV3-2,CASCTLPGNTIYF,TGTGCCAGCTGTACACTCCCTGGAAACACCATATATTTT
TRBD1,-,TRBJ1-1,TRBV3-1/TRBV3-2,CASSQGTGGTEAFF,TGTGCCAGCAGCCAGGGGACAGGGGGAACTGAAGCTTTCTTT
TRBD2,-,TRBJ2-3,TRBV4-3,CASSHTLAARTDTQYF,TGCGCCAGCAGCCACACACTAGCGGCTCGCACAGATACGCAGTATTTT
-,-,TRBJ1-1,TRBV30,CAWSVQDHTEAFF,TGTGCCTGGAGTGTACAGGACCACACTGAAGCTTTCTTT
-,-,TRBJ1-5,TRBV2,CASRKVRNQPQHF,TGTGCCAGCAGGAAGGTCCGCAATCAGCCCCAGCATTTT
TRBD2,once,TRBJ2-1,TRBV5-1,CASSAGTRLDEQFF,TGCGCCAGCAGCGCAGGGACTAGACTCGATGAGCAGTTCTTC
TRBD2,-,TRBJ2-5,TRBV5-1,CASSLGWGSGKETQYF,TGCGCCAGCAGCTTAGGTTGGGGTAGCGGGAAAGAGACCCAGTACTTC
-,-,TRBJ2-5,TRBV5-4,CASSSISETQYF,TGTGCCAGCAGCAGCATCTCCGAGACCCAGTACTTC
-,-,TRBJ2-7,TRBV19,CASSISGRGYWEQYF,TGTGCCAGTAGTATATCCGGCAGGGGTTATTGGGAGCAGTACTTC
TRBD1,-,TRBJ2-3,TRBV10-3,CAISAGQGYTDTQYF,TGTGCCATCAGTGCCGGACAGGGATACACAGATACGCAGTATTTT
TRBD2,-,TRBJ2-5,TRBV3-1/TRBV3-2,CASTYGTSGETQYF,TGTGCCAGCACCTATGGGACTAGCGGAGAGACCCAGTACTTC
-,-,TRBJ1-5,TRBV3-1/TRBV3-2,CASSQDQSNNQPQHF,TGTGCCAGCAGCCAAGATCAGTCCAACAATCAGCCCCAGCATTTT
-,-,TRBJ1-5,TRBV2,CASSEAVSSQPQHF,TGTGCCAGCAGTGAAGCGGTATCTTCGCAGCCCCAGCATTTT
TRBD1,-,TRBJ1-4,TRBV10-3,CAARGQDRNEKLFF,TGTGCCGCTCGAGGACAGGACAGGAATGAAAAACTGTTTTTT
-,-,TRBJ2-5,TRBV5-1,CASSLGFGETQYF,TGCGCCAGCAGCTTGGGGTTCGGAGAGACCCAGTACTTC
-,-,TRBJ2-5,TRBV19,CASSIEGTKETQYF,TGTGCCAGTAGTATAGAAGGGACAAAGGAGACCCAGTACTTC
-,few,TRBJ1-5,TRBV2,CASSGTISNQPQHF,TGTGCCAGCAGTGGGACGATAAGCAATCAGCCCCAGCATTTT
-,-,TRBJ1-5,TRBV2,CASGQWSNQPQHF,TGTGCCAGCGGGCAATGGAGCAATCAGCCCCAGCATTTT
TRBD2,-,TRBJ2-1,TRBV9,CASSVGLAGGPYNEQFF,TGTGCCAGCAGCGTAGGGCTAGCGGGAGGTCCCTACAATGAGCAGTTCTTC
-,few,TRBJ1-5,TRBV10-3,CAIIQVGNQPQHF,TGTGCCATCATACAGGTTGGAAATCAGCCCCAGCATTTT
-,medium-sized,TRBJ2-2,TRBV5-1,CASSGTLNTGELFF,TGCGCCAGCAGCGGGACCTTGAACACCGGGGAGCTGTTTTTT
-,-,TRBJ2-1,TRBV10-1,CASSDSGTEQFF,TGCGCCAGCAGTGACTCCGGGACGGAGCAGTTCTTC
-,-,TRBJ2-2,TRBV7-9,CASTLLTVLGGKNTGELFF,TGTGCCAGCACCCTATTGACAGTCTTGGGGGGTAAAAACACCGGGGAGCTGTTTTTT
TRBD2,-,TRBJ2-1,TRBV6-6,CASSPKPGTSGVGEQFF,TGTGCCAGCAGTCCCAAACCCGGGACTAGCGGGGTCGGGGAGCAGTTCTTC
-,-,TRBJ2-5,TRBV12-3/TRBV12-4,CASRRDGEETQYF,TGTGCCAGCAGGAGGGACGGAGAAGAGACCCAGTACTTC